What follows are 12 T cell receptor beta chains derived from one specimen sequenced in a study of shared clonotypes between healthy human individuals. Using immunoSEQ multiplex PCR, the repertoire was profiled, and TCRdb retains in-frame clones only, with some absent. In the table there are more than 2 million clones, 95% of which are singletons. The source material was naive CD4+ T cells sorted from blood. Indicated subset: CD45RA+ positively selected. Receptors were obtained from a man between 18 and 29 years old in good health.

The V gene is TRBV19, the J gene TRBJ2-5; TRBD1 aligns across 9 bases. The CDR3 has 14 residues. J lost 5 bases, V lost 5 bases, and 6 bases had no gene match. Germline CDR1 LNHDA, CDR2 SQIVND (reference sequence). The CDR3, as DNA: TGTGCCAGTAGTCCCTGGACAGGGGAGGAGACCCAGTACTTC. This codes for CASSPWTGEETQYF. The full variable domain, its missing parts supplied by reference TRBV19 and TRBJ2-5, is DGGITQSPKYLFRKEGQNVTLSCEQNLNHDAMYWYRQDPGQGLRLIYYSQIVNDFQKGDIAEGYSVSREKKESFPLTVTSAQKNPTAFYLCASSPWTGEETQYFGPGTRLLVL.

The chain couples TRBV27 to TRBJ2-5; no clear D gene. CDR3 length equals 14 residues. Trimming pared 1 base from V and 4 bases from J, leaving 10 bases between. In germline, CDR1 is MNHEY, CDR2 SMNVEV (reference sequence). The CDR3 DNA reads TGTGCCAGCAGTTTATTCGGTAGCCCAGAGACCCAGTACTTC. It is translated as CASSLFGSPETQYF.

The chain couples TRBV5-1 to TRBJ2-2, with 9 positions matching TRBD2. This CDR3 region has 15 residues. Germline CDR1 reads SGHRS; CDR2 reads YFSETQ. Trimming removed 2 bases from V and 3 bases from J; junction bases left unmatched: 2. DNA of the CDR3: TGCGCCAGCAGCTTAACTAGCGGGTACACCGGGGAGCTGTTTTTT. Translated, it gives CASSLTSGYTGELFF.

The chain employs TRBV2 and TRBJ2-7; D might be TRBD2 (5 bases). The CDR3 sequence is 13 residues long. V was trimmed by 8 bases and J by 3 bases, leaving 14 bases between them. Germline V gene sequence: CDR1 SNHLY, CDR2 FYNNEI. CDR3 in amino acids: CASRGGEGYEQYF. Here the CDR3 DNA reads TGTGCCAGCCGGGGTGGAGAAGGCTACGAGCAGTACTTC. The full variable domain, in which reference TRBV2 and TRBJ2-7 provide the parts outside the CDR3, is EPEVTQTPSHQVTQMGQEVILRCVPISNHLYFYWYRQILGQKVEFLVSFYNNEISEKSEIFDDQFSVERPDGSNFTLKIRSTKLEDSAMYFCASRGGEGYEQYFGPGTRLTVT.

This clone was detected only once. The chain combines TRBV25-1 with TRBJ2-7; TRBD1 might be the D (5 bases). Trimming shortened V by 7 bases and J by 3 bases, and 13 bases separated the two germline ends. Germline V CDR1 and CDR2: MGHDK, SYGVNS. This CDR3 spans 13 amino acids. CDR3 in amino acids: CASKGAGFYEQYF. In DNA, the CDR3 is TGTGCCAGCAAAGGGGCCGGTTTCTACGAGCAGTACTTC.

This clone was detected a few times. The chain recombines TRBV25-1 with TRBJ1-6; D gene ambiguous. V was pared by 3 bases and J by 14 bases, with 20 bases between. The CDR3 has 15 residues. Germline assignment: CDR1 MGHDK and CDR2 SYGVNS. The CDR3 reads CASSEPRVGAVALHF. The CDR3 nucleotides are TGTGCCAGCAGTGAGCCGAGGGTGGGCGCCGTGGCCCTCCACTTT.

On this clone: Other DNA variants within this sample encode the same CDR3. The rearrangement joins TRBV5-1 to TRBJ2-7; 11 bases agree with TRBD1. The ends lost 5 bases at V and 4 bases at J; junction bases unmatched: 5. The CDR3 contains 14 residues. Per the germline V gene, CDR1 is SGHRS and CDR2 is YFSETQ. The CDR3 nucleotides read TGCGCCAGCAGTACCGGACAGGGGGCGTACGAGCAGTACTTC. This translates into CASSTGQGAYEQYF.

The chain has TRBV7-2 and TRBJ2-2; D unclear. CDR1 is SGHTA and CDR2 is FQGNSA in the germline V gene. Trimming pared 1 base from V and 5 bases from J, leaving 8 bases between. This CDR3 region has 14 residues. The CDR3 protein is CASSLVFGTGELFF. The CDR3 DNA is TGTGCCAGCAGCTTAGTATTCGGAACCGGGGAGCTGTTTTTT.

V and J are TRBV10-1 and TRBJ2-3; 7 bases are shared with TRBD2. Germline CDR1 and CDR2: WNHNN and SYGVQD (reference sequence). There are 14 residues in the CDR3. V lost 4 bases to trimming and J lost 4 bases; unmatched junction nucleotides: 5. The CDR3 protein is CASSGLAAADTQYF. CDR3 DNA: TGCGCCAGCAGTGGGCTAGCGGCAGCAGATACGCAGTATTTT.

Written as DNA, the CDR3 is TGTGCCAGCAGCTTAAATCATCACGGGCAGGGTGGGCAGTACTTC. It specifies CASSLNHHGQGGQYF. This rearrangement joins TRBV11-2 to TRBJ2-7, with D perhaps TRBD1 (5 bases). The CDR3 is 15 residues long. Trimming removed 2 bases at V and 9 bases at J, with 20 bases between. The V gene's germline CDR1 is SGHAT and CDR2 FQNNGV.

The chain is built from TRBV5-8 and TRBJ2-3; D is uncertain. Germline CDR1 reads SGHTS; CDR2 reads YDEGEE. This CDR3 contains 11 residues. V lost 4 bases and J lost 6, with 6 bases in between. The CDR3, as DNA: TGTGCCAGCAGCCCGCTGGATACGCAGTATTTT. This codes for CASSPLDTQYF.

CDR3 in amino acids: CASSLVASENYNEQFF. The CDR3 coding sequence is TGCGCCAGCAGCTTGGTCGCTAGCGAGAACTACAATGAGCAGTTCTTC. The chain couples TRBV5-1 to TRBJ2-1; a possible D gene is TRBD2 (6 bases). Germline V CDR1 and CDR2: SGHRS, YFSETQ. The CDR3 is 16 amino acids. V gave up 0 bases and J gave up 3 bases, with 13 bases separating them. The full variable domain, with the rest looked up from reference TRBV5-1 and TRBJ2-1, is KAGVTQTPRYLIKTRGQQVTLSCSPISGHRSVSWYQQTPGQGLQFLFEYFSETQRNKGNFPGRFSGRQFSNSRSEMNVSTLELGDSALYLCASSLVASENYNEQFFGPGTRLTVL.